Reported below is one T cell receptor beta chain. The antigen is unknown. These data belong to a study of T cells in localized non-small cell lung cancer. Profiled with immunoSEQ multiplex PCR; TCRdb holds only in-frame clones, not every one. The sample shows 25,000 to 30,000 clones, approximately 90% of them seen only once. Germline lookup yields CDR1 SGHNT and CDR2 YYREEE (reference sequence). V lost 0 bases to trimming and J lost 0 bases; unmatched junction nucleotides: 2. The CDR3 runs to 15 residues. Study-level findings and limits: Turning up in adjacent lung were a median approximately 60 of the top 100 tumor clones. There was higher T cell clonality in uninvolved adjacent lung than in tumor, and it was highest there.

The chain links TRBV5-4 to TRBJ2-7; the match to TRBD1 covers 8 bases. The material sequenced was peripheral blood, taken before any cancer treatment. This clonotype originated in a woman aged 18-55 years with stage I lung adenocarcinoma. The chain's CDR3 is CASSLGTGSSYEQYF. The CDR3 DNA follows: TGTGCCAGCAGCTTGGGGACAGGGAGCTCCTACGAGCAGTACTTC.